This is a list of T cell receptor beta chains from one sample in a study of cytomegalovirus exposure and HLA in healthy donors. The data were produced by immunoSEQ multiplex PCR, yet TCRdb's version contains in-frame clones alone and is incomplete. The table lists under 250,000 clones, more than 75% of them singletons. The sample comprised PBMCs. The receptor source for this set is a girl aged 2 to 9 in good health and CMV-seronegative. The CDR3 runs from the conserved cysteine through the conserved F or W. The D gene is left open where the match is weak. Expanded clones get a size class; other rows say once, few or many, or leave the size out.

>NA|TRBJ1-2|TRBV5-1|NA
CASSSGTYYGYTF
TGCGCCAGCAGTTCCGGGACTTACTATGGCTACACCTTC
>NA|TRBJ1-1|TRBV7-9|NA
CASSLGQSNTEAFF
TGTGCCAGCAGCTTAGGGCAATCGAACACTGAAGCTTTCTTT
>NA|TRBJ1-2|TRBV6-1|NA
CASSGQYGYTF
TGTGCCAGCAGTGGACAATATGGCTACACCTTC
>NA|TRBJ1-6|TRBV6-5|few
CASSYSGTEVYSPLHF
TGTGCCAGCAGTTACTCTGGAACGGAGGTTTATTCACCCCTCCACTTT
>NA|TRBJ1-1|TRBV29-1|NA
CSVKDSEAFF
TGCAGCGTAAAGGACAGTGAAGCTTTCTTT
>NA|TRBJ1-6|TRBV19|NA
CATKALNKGNSPLHF
TGTGCCACCAAAGCCCTTAACAAGGGGAATTCACCCCTCCACTTT
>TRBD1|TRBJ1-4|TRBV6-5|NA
CASRRDRGNEKLFF
TGTGCCAGCAGACGGGACAGGGGTAATGAAAAACTGTTTTTT
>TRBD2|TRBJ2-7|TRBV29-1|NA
CSVSSGILYEQYF
TGCAGCGTTTCCAGCGGGATCCTTTACGAGCAGTACTTC
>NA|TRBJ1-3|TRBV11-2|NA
CASSLDFQFGNTIYF
TGTGCCAGCAGCTTAGATTTCCAGTTCGGAAACACCATATATTTT
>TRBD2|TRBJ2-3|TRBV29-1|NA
CSGLAGDTTDTQYF
TGCAGCGGGCTAGCGGGGGATACCACAGATACGCAGTATTTT
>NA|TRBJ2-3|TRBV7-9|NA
CATGTDTQYF
TGTGCAACAGGGACAGATACGCAGTATTTT
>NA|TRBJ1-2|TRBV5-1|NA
CASSLSPSSGYTF
TGCGCCAGCAGCTTGAGTCCCAGTTCTGGCTACACCTTC
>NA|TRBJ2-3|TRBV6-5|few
CASSNRGQHTQYF
TGTGCCAGCAGTAACCGCGGACAGCATACGCAGTATTTT
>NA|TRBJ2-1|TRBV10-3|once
CAIRDTNEQFF
TGTGCCATTCGGGACACCAATGAGCAGTTCTTC
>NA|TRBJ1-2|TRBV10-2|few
CASSVSGNYGYTF
TGCGCCAGCAGTGTCTCAGGGAACTATGGCTACACCTTC
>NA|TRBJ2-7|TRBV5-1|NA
CASSLFLSQEAYEQYF
TGCGCCAGCAGCTTGTTTCTTTCACAAGAGGCCTACGAGCAGTACTTC
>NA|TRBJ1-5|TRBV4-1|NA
CASSQYRTAQPQHF
TGCGCCAGCAGCCAATACCGGACAGCTCAGCCCCAGCATTTT
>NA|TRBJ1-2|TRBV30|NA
CAWRDGRDTDYTF
TGTGCCTGGAGGGACGGCCGGGACACGGACTACACCTTC
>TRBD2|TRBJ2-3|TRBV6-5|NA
CASSYTLSGGAGTQYF
TGTGCCAGCAGTTACACACTTAGCGGGGGGGCGGGTACGCAGTATTTT
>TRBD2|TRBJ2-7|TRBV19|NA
CASSTAGDSYEQYF
TGTGCCAGTAGTACCGCGGGAGATAGCTACGAGCAGTACTTC
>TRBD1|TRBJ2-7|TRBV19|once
CASSMKWEDRGNREQYF
TGTGCCAGTAGTATGAAGTGGGAGGACAGGGGGAACAGGGAGCAGTATTTC
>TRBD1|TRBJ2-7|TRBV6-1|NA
CASSEARTGDLYEQYF
TGTGCCAGCAGTGAAGCAAGGACAGGGGACCTCTACGAGCAGTACTTC
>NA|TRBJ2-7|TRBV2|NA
CASSGTYEQYF
TGTGCCAGCAGCGGGACCTACGAGCAGTACTTC
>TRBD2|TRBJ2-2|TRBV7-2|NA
CASSRGLAPGELFF
TGTGCCAGCAGCCGGGGACTAGCCCCCGGGGAGCTGTTTTTT
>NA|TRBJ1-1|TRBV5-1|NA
CASSASGNTEAFF
TGCGCCAGCAGCGCATCGGGAAACACTGAAGCTTTCTTT
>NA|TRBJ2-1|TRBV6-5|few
CASSYRRGSDEQFF
TGTGCCAGCAGTTATAGGAGAGGATCGGATGAGCAGTTCTTC
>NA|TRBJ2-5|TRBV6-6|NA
CASSYPSSGETQYF
TGTGCCAGCAGTTACCCTTCGAGTGGAGAGACCCAGTACTTC
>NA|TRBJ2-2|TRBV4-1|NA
CASSQEGVRTGELFF
TGCGCCAGCAGCCAAGAAGGGGTCCGAACCGGGGAGCTGTTTTTT
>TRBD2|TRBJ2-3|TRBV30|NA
CAWSPGGSLQYF
TGTGCCTGGAGTCCTGGCGGGAGCCTGCAGTATTTT
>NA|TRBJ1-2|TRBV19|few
CASGGYGYTF
TGTGCCAGCGGAGGCTATGGCTACACCTTC
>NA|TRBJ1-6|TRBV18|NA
CASSLDSVYSPLHF
TGTGCCAGCTCACTGGACAGTGTTTATTCACCCCTCCACTTT
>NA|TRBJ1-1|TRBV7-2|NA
CASSLLVRGAWAEAFF
TGTGCCAGCAGCTTATTGGTTCGGGGGGCTTGGGCTGAAGCTTTCTTT
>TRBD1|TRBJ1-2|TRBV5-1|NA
CASTVDRGTYGYTF
TGCGCCAGCACCGTGGACAGGGGAACCTATGGCTACACCTTC
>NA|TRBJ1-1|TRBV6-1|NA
CASTVGQYTEAFF
TGTGCCAGCACTGTTGGACAGTACACTGAAGCTTTCTTT
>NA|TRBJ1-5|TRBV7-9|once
CASSAQGSNQPQHF
TGTGCCAGCAGCGCACAGGGAAGCAATCAGCCCCAGCATTTT
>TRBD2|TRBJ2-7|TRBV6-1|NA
CASSELAGVFYEQYF
TGTGCCAGCAGTGAACTAGCGGGAGTTTTTTACGAGCAGTACTTC
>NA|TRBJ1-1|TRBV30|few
CAWSVRQNTEAFF
TGTGCCTGGAGTGTACGACAGAACACTGAAGCTTTCTTT
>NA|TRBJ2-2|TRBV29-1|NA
CSALPGMAGELFF
TGCAGCGCCTTGCCAGGAATGGCCGGGGAGCTGTTTTTT
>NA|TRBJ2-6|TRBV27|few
CASSLVGGDLGANVLTF
TGTGCCAGCAGTTTAGTAGGAGGGGACCTTGGGGCCAACGTCCTGACTTTC
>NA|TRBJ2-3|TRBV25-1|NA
CASSEYPGFGDTQYF
TGTGCCAGCAGTGAATATCCAGGGTTTGGAGATACGCAGTATTTT
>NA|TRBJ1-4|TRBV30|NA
CAWSVQDKTTNEKLFF
TGTGCCTGGAGTGTACAAGATAAAACAACTAATGAAAAACTGTTTTTT
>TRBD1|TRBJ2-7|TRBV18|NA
CASSPPHRGYEQYF
TGTGCCAGCTCACCACCACACAGGGGCTACGAGCAGTACTTC
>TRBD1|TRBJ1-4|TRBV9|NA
CASSKGQAPTNEKLFF
TGTGCCAGCAGCAAAGGACAGGCCCCAACTAATGAAAAACTGTTTTTT
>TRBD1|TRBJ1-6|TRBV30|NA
CAWSSGTGSSASNSPLHF
TGTGCCTGGAGCTCAGGGACAGGGTCATCCGCCAGTAATTCACCCCTCCACTTT
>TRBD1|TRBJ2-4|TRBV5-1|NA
CASRRFDNRGDIQYF
TGCGCCAGCAGACGATTCGACAACAGGGGAGACATTCAGTACTTC
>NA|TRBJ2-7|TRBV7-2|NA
CASSLEALSYEQYF
TGTGCCAGCAGCTTAGAAGCGCTCTCCTACGAGCAGTACTTC
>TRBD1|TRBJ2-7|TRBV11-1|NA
CASSLVGQNYEQYF
TGTGCCAGCAGCTTAGTGGGACAGAACTACGAGCAGTACTTC
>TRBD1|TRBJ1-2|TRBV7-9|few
CASSLDPGQGAIYGYTF
TGTGCCAGCAGCTTGGACCCAGGACAGGGGGCAATCTATGGCTACACCTTC
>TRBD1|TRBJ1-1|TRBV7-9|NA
CASSSLDRDF
TGTGCCAGCAGCTCACTTGACAGGGACTTT
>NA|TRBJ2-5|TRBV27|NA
CASSFKPGVYQETQYF
TGTGCCAGCAGTTTCAAACCCGGGGTCTACCAAGAGACCCAGTACTTC
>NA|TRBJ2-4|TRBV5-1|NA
CASSLDTGIGKNIQYF
TGCGCCAGCAGCTTGGATACAGGGATTGGCAAAAACATTCAGTACTTC
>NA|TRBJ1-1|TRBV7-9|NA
CASQSPAFF
TGTGCCAGCCAGTCCCCAGCTTTCTTT
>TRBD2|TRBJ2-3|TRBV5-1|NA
CASSLGLAGGRPQDTQYF
TGCGCCAGCAGCTTGGGACTAGCGGGGGGGCGACCCCAGGATACGCAGTATTTT
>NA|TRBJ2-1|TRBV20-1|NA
CSAPEGGEQFF
TGCAGTGCTCCTGAGGGTGGAGAGCAGTTCTTC
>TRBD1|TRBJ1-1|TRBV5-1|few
CASTWGTGMNTEAFF
TGCGCCAGCACCTGGGGGACAGGTATGAACACTGAAGCTTTCTTT
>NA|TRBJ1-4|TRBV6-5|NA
CASRLRATNEKLFF
TGTGCCAGCAGATTGAGGGCAACTAATGAAAAACTGTTTTTT
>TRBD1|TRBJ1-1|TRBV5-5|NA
CASSLRQGANTEAFF
TGTGCCAGCAGCCTTAGACAGGGGGCAAACACTGAAGCTTTCTTT
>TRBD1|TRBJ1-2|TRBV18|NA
CASSFTGTGVYYGYTF
TGTGCCAGCTCATTCACCGGGACAGGGGTCTACTATGGCTACACCTTC
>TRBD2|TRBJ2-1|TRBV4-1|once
CASSQTGTSGSRNEQFF
TGCGCCAGCAGCCAGACCGGGACTAGCGGGAGTCGAAATGAGCAGTTCTTC
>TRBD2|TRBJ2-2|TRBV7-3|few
CASSAGLAGGELFF
TGTGCCAGCAGCGCGGGACTAGCGGGCGGGGAGCTGTTTTTT